This is a list of T cell receptor beta chains from one sample in a study of CD8 T cells in Susac syndrome. TCRdb re-analysed the immunoSEQ multiplex PCR reads in MiXCR, keeping a single row per CDR3 protein. The profile shows about 150,000 distinct CDR3 sequences, around 96% of them singletons. Sequenced: CD8+ T cells from PBMCs. These receptor sequences come from a human donor with multiple sclerosis. Both conserved end residues are part of each CDR3. The D gene is left open where the match is weak. Expanded clones get a size class; other rows say once, few or many, or leave the size out.

>TRBJ1-1|TRBV12-3/TRBV12-4|few|-
TGTGCCAGCGGCGGGGCTGAAGCTTTCTTT
CASGGAEAFF
>TRBJ1-6|TRBV7-9|-|-
TGTGCCAGCAGCCCCCAACAGGGATCGTCGACACCCCTCCACTTT
CASSPQQGSSTPLHF
>TRBJ1-2|TRBV7-9|-|-
TGTGCCAGCCACGGAGGCTCGCCACAAAATGGCTACACCTTC
CASHGGSPQNGYTF
>TRBJ2-7|TRBV13|-|-
TGTGCCAGCAGCCCCAGGCCAAGCTCCTACGAGCAGTACTTC
CASSPRPSSYEQYF
>TRBJ2-1|TRBV7-9|-|TRBD1
TGTGCCAGCAGCTTGTCGGGACAGATAACGCAGTTCTTC
CASSLSGQITQFF
>TRBJ2-7|TRBV15|-|TRBD1
TGTGCCACCAGCAGGGATCGGGGACAGGACCTTTACTTC
CATSRDRGQDLYF
>TRBJ2-2|TRBV23-1|-|-
TGCGCCAGCAGTCGGATTGGCGGGGAGCTGTTTTTT
CASSRIGGELFF
>TRBJ2-7|TRBV6-2/TRBV6-3|-|-
TGTGCCAGCAGGCAGGGTGGGTACGAGCAGTACTTC
CASRQGGYEQYF
>TRBJ1-1|TRBV2|-|-
TGTGCCAGCAGTGAAGCGAGGGGCGGGAACACTGAAGCTTTCTTT
CASSEARGGNTEAFF
>TRBJ1-2|TRBV13|-|-
TGTGCCAGCAGCGTGTTTCCTTATGGCTACACCTTC
CASSVFPYGYTF
>TRBJ2-2|TRBV11-1|-|-
TGTGCCAGCAGCCCATTCGGAGACACCGGGGAGCTGTTTTTT
CASSPFGDTGELFF
>TRBJ1-2|TRBV15|-|-
TGTGCCACCAGCAGAGATCAGCGGGACTCTCGGGGCTACACCTTC
CATSRDQRDSRGYTF
>TRBJ2-2|TRBV20-1|once|-
TGCAGTGCTAGACGGCAAGCGGACGGGGAGCTGTTTTTT
CSARRQADGELFF
>TRBJ1-2|TRBV13|-|TRBD1
TGTGCCAGCAGCTTACGAAGAGACAGGGGTGATGGTGGCTACACCTTC
CASSLRRDRGDGGYTF
>TRBJ2-1|TRBV29-1|-|-
TGCAGCGTTCAGGGGCGAACGGCGATCTTC
CSVQGRTAIF
>TRBJ1-1|TRBV12-3/TRBV12-4|-|-
TGTGCCAGCAGGCGGGCCCATGAAGCTTTCTTT
CASRRAHEAFF
>TRBJ2-3|TRBV20-1|-|TRBD2
TGCAGTGCTATGGTTAGCGGGGAGGTGACAGATACGCAGTATTTT
CSAMVSGEVTDTQYF
>TRBJ1-5|TRBV9|-|-
TGTGCCAGCAGCGGAGGTTTGAATCAGCCCCAGCATTTT
CASSGGLNQPQHF
>TRBJ1-6|TRBV10-2|-|TRBD1
TGCGCCAGCCGTCGGGACAGCGGCTCACCCCTCCACTTT
CASRRDSGSPLHF
>TRBJ2-4|TRBV11-2|-|-
TGTGCCAGCAGCTTAGAGGGTCGGGGAAGAACATTTCAGTACTTC
CASSLEGRGRTFQYF
>TRBJ2-6|TRBV20-1|-|-
TGCAGTGCTGCCGGTTACACTGGGGCCAACGTCCTGACTTTC
CSAAGYTGANVLTF
>TRBJ2-6|TRBV6-5|-|-
TGTGCCAGCAGTTATCCGGACACCCATGGGGCCAACGTCCTGACTTTC
CASSYPDTHGANVLTF
>TRBJ1-2|TRBV20-1|-|-
TGCAGTGCTAGAATCCGCAGCGGTAACTATGGCTACACCTTC
CSARIRSGNYGYTF
>TRBJ2-7|TRBV2|-|TRBD2
TGTGCCAGCGGGGGGCTAGCGGGGTATTCCTACGAGCAGTACTTC
CASGGLAGYSYEQYF
>TRBJ2-2|TRBV15|-|-
TGTGCCACCAGCAATCCCGGGGAGCTGTTTTTT
CATSNPGELFF